This T cell receptor (beta chain) was obtained from a study of blood T cell repertoires in COVID-19. Some clones are missing from TCRdb's copy, which holds only in-frame ones; the method was immunoSEQ multiplex PCR. The table lists 65,000 to 90,000 clones, around 88% of them singletons. The CDR3 spans 17 residues. The V and J ends lost 1 base and 0 bases respectively, with 10 bases between them. From germline, CDR1 is KGHSH and CDR2 LQKENI. Seattle patients were enrolled during active infection and followed longitudinally. Sequenced material: peripheral blood. This clonotype was sampled from a man older than 75 with COVID-19, enrolled during active disease. This chain uses TRBV18 with TRBJ2-6; D perhaps matches TRBD2 (6 bases). CDR3 nucleotide sequence: TGTGCCAGCTCACCACTGGGGGGACTCTCTGGGGCCAACGTCCTGACTTTC. Residues: CASSPLGGLSGANVLTF.